The clone carrying this T cell receptor (beta chain) was found once. Profiled with immunoSEQ multiplex PCR; TCRdb holds only in-frame clones, not every one. The sample yields over 85,000 clones, under 85% seen once. The source of the sample is a study of blood T cell repertoires in COVID-19. Per the germline V gene, CDR1 is SGHRS and CDR2 is YFSETQ. The V end was cut by 6 bases, the J end by 6 bases, with 15 bases between. The length of the CDR3 is 13 residues. J is TRBJ1-1 and V is TRBV5-1; perhaps TRBD1 as D (6 bases). Sequencing input: peripheral blood. This clonotype originated in a human donor in a cohort sampled during active COVID-19. CDR3 in DNA: TGCGCCAGCATTCCCCGTCCAGGGGCTGAAGCTTTCTTT. Translation gives CASIPRPGAEAFF.